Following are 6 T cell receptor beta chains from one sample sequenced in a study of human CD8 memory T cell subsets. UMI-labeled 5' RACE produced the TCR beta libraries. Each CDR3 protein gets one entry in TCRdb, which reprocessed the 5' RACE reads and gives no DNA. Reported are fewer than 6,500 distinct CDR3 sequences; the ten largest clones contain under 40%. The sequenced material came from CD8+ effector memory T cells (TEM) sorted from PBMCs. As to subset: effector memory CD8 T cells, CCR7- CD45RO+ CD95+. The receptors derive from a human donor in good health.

The CDR3 loop is CASSSRDRSSTDTQYF. The chain joins TRBV5-1 to TRBJ2-3; TCRdb reports TRBD1, a call that lacks DNA to check it against. The CDR3 is 16 amino acids. Germline V gives CDR1 SGHRS, CDR2 YFSETQ.

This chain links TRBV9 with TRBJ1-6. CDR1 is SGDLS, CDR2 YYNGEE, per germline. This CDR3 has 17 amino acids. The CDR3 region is CASSAKPFSSYNSPLHF.

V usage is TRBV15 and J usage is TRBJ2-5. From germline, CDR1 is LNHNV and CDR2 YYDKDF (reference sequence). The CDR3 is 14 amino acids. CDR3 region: CATSRDKFQETQYF.

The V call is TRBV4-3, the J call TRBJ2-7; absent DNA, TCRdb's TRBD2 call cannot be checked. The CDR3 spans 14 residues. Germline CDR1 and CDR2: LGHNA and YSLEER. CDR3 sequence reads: CASSQDAGTYEQYF.

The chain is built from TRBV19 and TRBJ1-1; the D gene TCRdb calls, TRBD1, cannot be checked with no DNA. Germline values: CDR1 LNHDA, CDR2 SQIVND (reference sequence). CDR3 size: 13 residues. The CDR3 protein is CASTETVNTEAFF. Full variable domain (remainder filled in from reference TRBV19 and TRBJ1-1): DGGITQSPKYLFRKEGQNVTLSCEQNLNHDAMYWYRQDPGQGLRLIYYSQIVNDFQKGDIAEGYSVSREKKESFPLTVTSAQKNPTAFYLCASTETVNTEAFFGQGTRLTVV.

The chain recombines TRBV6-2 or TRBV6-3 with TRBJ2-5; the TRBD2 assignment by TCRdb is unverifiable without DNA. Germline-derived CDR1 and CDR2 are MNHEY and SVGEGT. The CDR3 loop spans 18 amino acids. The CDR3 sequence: CASSPGTSPRRSQETQYF.